This T cell receptor (beta chain) derives from a study of CD8 T cells in Susac syndrome. Random hexamers primed reverse transcription of about 0.45 to 1 ug RNA. TCRdb recomputed calls from the immunoSEQ multiplex PCR reads with MiXCR, one row per CDR3 protein. The data show 160,000 or so distinct CDR3 sequences, roughly 95% seen once. Per the germline V gene, CDR1 is LGHDT and CDR2 is YNNKEL (reference sequence). There are 16 residues in the CDR3. V lost 0 bases and J lost 6; bases outside the gene matches: 10. Peripheral blood CD8+ and CD4+ T cells were profiled by TCR beta sequencing. Negative isolation was used for CD8+ and CD4+ T cells and FACS enrichment for TEMRA cells.

The genes are TRBV3-1 and TRBJ2-5; 7 bases align to TRBD2. The sample was CD8+ T cells from PBMCs. The receptor's source is a human donor with multiple sclerosis. Here the CDR3 reads CASSQDGSGMRQTQYF. CDR3 nucleotide sequence: TGTGCCAGCAGCCAAGACGGGAGCGGGATGCGTCAGACCCAGTACTTC.